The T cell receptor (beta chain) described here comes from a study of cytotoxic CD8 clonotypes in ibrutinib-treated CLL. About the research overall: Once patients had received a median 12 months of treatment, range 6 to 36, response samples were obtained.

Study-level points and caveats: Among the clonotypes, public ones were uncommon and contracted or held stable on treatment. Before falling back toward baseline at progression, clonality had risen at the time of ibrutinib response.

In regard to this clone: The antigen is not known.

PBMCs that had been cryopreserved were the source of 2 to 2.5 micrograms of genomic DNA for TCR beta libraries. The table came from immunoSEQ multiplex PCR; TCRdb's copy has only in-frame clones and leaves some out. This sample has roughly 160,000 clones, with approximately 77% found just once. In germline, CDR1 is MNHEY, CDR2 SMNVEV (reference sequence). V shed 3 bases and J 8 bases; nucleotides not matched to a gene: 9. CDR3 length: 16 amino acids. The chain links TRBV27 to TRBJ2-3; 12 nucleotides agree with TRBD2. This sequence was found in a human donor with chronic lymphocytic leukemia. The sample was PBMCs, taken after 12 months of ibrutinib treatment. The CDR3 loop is CASSFFHPSGRGTQYF. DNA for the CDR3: TGTGCCAGCAGTTTCTTCCACCCTAGCGGGAGGGGTACGCAGTATTTT.